This T cell receptor beta chain is drawn from a study of CD8+ T cells in alopecia areata. At the level of the study: Patients in the treated group were given tofacitinib by mouth, 5 to 10 mg twice a day.

Sequencing relied on a cDNA template that was reverse transcribed from extracted RNA. The repertoire was sequenced with immunoSEQ multiplex PCR; TCRdb's copy has only in-frame clones and lacks some. The sample shows about 200,000 clones, 50% to 65% of them seen only once. V trimming: 5 bases; J trimming: 9 bases; junction bases outside the gene matches: 17. This CDR3 is built from 17 residues. In germline, CDR1 is SGHVS, CDR2 FQNEAQ. The sample in question was CD4+ T cells sorted from blood, obtained at week 0. The rearrangement uses TRBV7-8 and TRBJ2-4; 9 bases line up with TRBD2. The source of this sequence is a human donor with alopecia areata. CDR3 sequence reads: CASSHPRREGPNGIQYF. In DNA, the CDR3 is TGTGCCAGCAGCCACCCGAGGCGGGAGGGCCCCAATGGCATTCAGTACTTC.